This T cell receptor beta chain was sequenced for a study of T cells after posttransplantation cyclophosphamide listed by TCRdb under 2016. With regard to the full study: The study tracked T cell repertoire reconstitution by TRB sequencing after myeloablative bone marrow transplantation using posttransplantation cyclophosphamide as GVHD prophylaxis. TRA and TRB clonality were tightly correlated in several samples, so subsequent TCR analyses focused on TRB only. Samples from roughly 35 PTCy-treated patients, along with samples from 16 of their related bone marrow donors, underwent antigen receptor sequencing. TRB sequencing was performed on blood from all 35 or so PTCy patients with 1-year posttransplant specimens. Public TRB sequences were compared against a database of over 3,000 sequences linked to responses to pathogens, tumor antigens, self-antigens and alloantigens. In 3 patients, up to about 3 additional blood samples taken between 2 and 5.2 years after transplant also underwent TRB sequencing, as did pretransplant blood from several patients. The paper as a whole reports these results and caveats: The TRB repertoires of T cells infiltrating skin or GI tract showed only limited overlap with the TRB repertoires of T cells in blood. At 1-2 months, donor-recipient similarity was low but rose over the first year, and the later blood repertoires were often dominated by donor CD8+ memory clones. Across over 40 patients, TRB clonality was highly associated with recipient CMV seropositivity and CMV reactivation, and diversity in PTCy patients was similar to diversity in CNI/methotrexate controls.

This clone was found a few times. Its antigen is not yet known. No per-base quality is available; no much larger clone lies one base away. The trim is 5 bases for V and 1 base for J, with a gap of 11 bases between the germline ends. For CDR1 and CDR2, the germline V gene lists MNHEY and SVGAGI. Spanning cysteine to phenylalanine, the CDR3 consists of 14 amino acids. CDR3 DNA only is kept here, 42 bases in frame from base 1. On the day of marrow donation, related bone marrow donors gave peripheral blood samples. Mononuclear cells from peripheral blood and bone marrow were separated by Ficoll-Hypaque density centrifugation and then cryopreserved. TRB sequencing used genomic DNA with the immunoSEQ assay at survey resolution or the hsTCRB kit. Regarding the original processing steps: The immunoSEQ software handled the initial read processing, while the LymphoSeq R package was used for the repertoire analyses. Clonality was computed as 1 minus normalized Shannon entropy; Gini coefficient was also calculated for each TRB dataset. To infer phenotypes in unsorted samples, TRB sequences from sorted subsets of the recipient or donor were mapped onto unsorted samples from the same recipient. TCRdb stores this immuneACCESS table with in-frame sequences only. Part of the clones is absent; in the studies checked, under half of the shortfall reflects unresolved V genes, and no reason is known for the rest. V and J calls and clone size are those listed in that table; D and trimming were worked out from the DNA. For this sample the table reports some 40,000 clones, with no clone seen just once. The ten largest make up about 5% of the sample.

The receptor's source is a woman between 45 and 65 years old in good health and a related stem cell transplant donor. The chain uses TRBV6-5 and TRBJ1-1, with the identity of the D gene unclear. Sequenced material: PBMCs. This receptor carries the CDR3 CASSERRRNTEAFF. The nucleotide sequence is TGTGCCAGCAGTGAGAGGAGGAGGAACACTGAAGCTTTCTTT.